This T cell receptor beta chain derives from a study of T cell repertoires in cytomegalovirus infection (dated by TCRdb to the late 2010s). Regarding the complete study: The HLA type of each donor mattered for the analysis, because public TCR beta signatures pointed to carriage of CMV infection along with the matching HLA type. Broad study findings and their caveats: Cumulative frequency of public TCR beta family members discriminated carriers of CMV infection plus the relevant HLA type in this cohort and an independent roughly 330-donor cohort. The ex vivo response was dominated by HLA-C-restricted CMV-specific TCR beta clonotypes, which also provided the single most frequent clonotype in two of eight donors.

The CDR3 covers 14 residues, taking in both the cysteine and the phenylalanine. Only the CDR3 DNA is retained, 42 bases long and in frame from the first base. The trim is 3 bases for V and 3 bases for J, with a gap of 9 bases between the germline ends. CDR1 MDHEN and CDR2 SYDVKM were looked up in the germline V gene. The sequencing machine was an Illumina HiSeq 1500. TCRdb applied fastp at Q25 and MiXCR to the public reads, then kept only in-frame beta chains. Rows are combined by CDR3 protein, so each entry shows the most common genes and DNA. The sample data list 150,000 to 200,000 distinct CDR3 sequences, and approximately 15% of these were observed just once. The top ten constitute over 20% of the sample. This clonotype was counted ten times or more. There is no known antigen for this receptor. Base qualities were left out, and no much larger clone turns up one base away.

Sequencing was carried out using PBMCs. The rearrangement combines TRBV28 with TRBJ1-5; the D gene cannot be named for sure. This sequence originates from a human donor in good health (CMV status not recorded). Some clones in this sample may be carry-over from other donors' samples. The CDR3 has the sequence CASSFSGNNQPQHF. The DNA reads as follows: TGTGCCAGCAGTTTTTCAGGCAACAATCAGCCCCAGCATTTT.